The rows below give T cell receptor beta chains drawn from one sample of a study of radiation and T cells in renal cell carcinoma. Assay used: immunoSEQ multiplex PCR; TCRdb lists only in-frame clones, some missing. In the table there are 150,000 or so clones, around 90% of which are singletons. The specimen was blood, collected from a patient whose treatment included radiotherapy and nephrectomy. These receptors were obtained from a woman aged 50 to 60 with renal cell carcinoma. The CDR3 runs from the conserved cysteine through the conserved F or W. A D gene is named only where the DNA matches it firmly. Size values are once, few and many counts, or a class for expanded clones, and some rows have none.

abundance: .
j_gene: TRBJ2-2
d_gene: .
v_gene: TRBV5-1
CDR3nt: TGCGCCAGCAGCGACCCTAGCGCCAACACCGGGGAGCTGTTTTTT
CDR3aa: CASSDPSANTGELFF

abundance: few
j_gene: TRBJ2-1
d_gene: TRBD2
v_gene: TRBV4-1
CDR3nt: TGCGCCAGCAGCCGAGACCCTAGCGGGGGGACCTACAATGAGCAGTTCTTC
CDR3aa: CASSRDPSGGTYNEQFF

abundance: .
j_gene: TRBJ1-3
d_gene: .
v_gene: TRBV19
CDR3nt: TGTGCCAGTAGGTCGACAGCCTCTGGAAACACCATATATTTT
CDR3aa: CASRSTASGNTIYF

abundance: .
j_gene: TRBJ2-5
d_gene: .
v_gene: TRBV27
CDR3nt: TGTGCCAGCAGTTTATCTTATTTTCAAGAGACCCAGTACTTC
CDR3aa: CASSLSYFQETQYF

abundance: .
j_gene: TRBJ2-3
d_gene: .
v_gene: TRBV19
CDR3nt: TGTGCCAGTAGTATCACCGGGACTTTGTGGACAGATACGCAGTATTTT
CDR3aa: CASSITGTLWTDTQYF

abundance: .
j_gene: TRBJ2-6
d_gene: .
v_gene: TRBV9
CDR3nt: TGTGCCAGCAGCCCCCGGACGGTGGAATCTGGGGCCAACGTCCTGACTTTC
CDR3aa: CASSPRTVESGANVLTF

abundance: .
j_gene: TRBJ1-6
d_gene: TRBD1
v_gene: TRBV11-2
CDR3nt: TGTGCCAGCAGCAGTCGACAGGGTGGTTCACCCCTCCACTTT
CDR3aa: CASSSRQGGSPLHF

abundance: .
j_gene: TRBJ2-7
d_gene: .
v_gene: TRBV19
CDR3nt: TGTGCCAGTAGCCAGCAGGGGCTCTCCTACGAGCAGTACTTC
CDR3aa: CASSQQGLSYEQYF

abundance: .
j_gene: TRBJ2-5
d_gene: TRBD1
v_gene: TRBV7-9
CDR3nt: TGTGCCAGCAGCTTAGCGCTTCGGACAGGGAACCAAGAGACCCAGTACTTC
CDR3aa: CASSLALRTGNQETQYF

abundance: .
j_gene: TRBJ2-7
d_gene: TRBD1
v_gene: TRBV4-2
CDR3nt: TGTGCCAGCAGCCAAGATGGGGGACAGGGGAGAGAGCAGTACTTC
CDR3aa: CASSQDGGQGREQYF

abundance: .
j_gene: TRBJ1-6
d_gene: .
v_gene: TRBV29-1
CDR3nt: TGCAGCGCCACCCAGACCCAAAATTCACCCCTCCACTTT
CDR3aa: CSATQTQNSPLHF

abundance: .
j_gene: TRBJ2-1
d_gene: TRBD1
v_gene: TRBV7-2
CDR3nt: TGTGCCAGCAGCTTAGACGGACAGGGGTTGGATGAGCAGTTCTTC
CDR3aa: CASSLDGQGLDEQFF

abundance: .
j_gene: TRBJ2-5
d_gene: .
v_gene: TRBV25-1
CDR3nt: TGTGCCAGCAGTGAATATAACAGGGAGGAGACCCAGTACTTC
CDR3aa: CASSEYNREETQYF

abundance: .
j_gene: TRBJ1-4
d_gene: .
v_gene: TRBV6-6
CDR3nt: TGTGCCAGCCGGGGGTCTCTTAATGAAAAACTGTTTTTT
CDR3aa: CASRGSLNEKLFF

abundance: .
j_gene: TRBJ1-1
d_gene: .
v_gene: TRBV9
CDR3nt: TGTGCCAGCAGCCCCCGCGGCCAGAACACTGAAGCTTTCTTT
CDR3aa: CASSPRGQNTEAFF

abundance: .
j_gene: TRBJ2-5
d_gene: .
v_gene: TRBV19
CDR3nt: TGTGCCAGTTCGAGCTGGGCTGGGGTGACCCAGTACTTC
CDR3aa: CASSSWAGVTQYF

abundance: .
j_gene: TRBJ1-1
d_gene: .
v_gene: TRBV6-5
CDR3nt: TGTGCCAGCAGCACCTACCTTACAGCTGAAGCTTTCTTT
CDR3aa: CASSTYLTAEAFF

abundance: once
j_gene: TRBJ1-2
d_gene: TRBD1
v_gene: TRBV5-1
CDR3nt: TGCGCCAGCAGCCCGGGACAGGGTCCACCGAACTATGGCTACACCTTC
CDR3aa: CASSPGQGPPNYGYTF

abundance: .
j_gene: TRBJ2-7
d_gene: TRBD1
v_gene: TRBV27
CDR3nt: TGTGCCAGCAGACATATAGGGACAGGGGACCCCTACGAGCAGTACTTC
CDR3aa: CASRHIGTGDPYEQYF

abundance: .
j_gene: TRBJ1-3
d_gene: .
v_gene: TRBV6-5
CDR3nt: TGTGCCAGCAGTTACTCTCCAGGGGTCGCTGGAAACACCATATATTTT
CDR3aa: CASSYSPGVAGNTIYF

abundance: .
j_gene: TRBJ2-5
d_gene: TRBD1
v_gene: TRBV18
CDR3nt: TGTGCCAGCTCCCCCGGACAGGGCGAGACCCAGTACTTC
CDR3aa: CASSPGQGETQYF

abundance: .
j_gene: TRBJ1-2
d_gene: TRBD1
v_gene: TRBV4-3
CDR3nt: TGCGCCAGCAGCCACTTAAGATCGACAGGGGCTGGCGGCTACACCTTC
CDR3aa: CASSHLRSTGAGGYTF

abundance: .
j_gene: TRBJ1-1
d_gene: TRBD1
v_gene: TRBV28
CDR3nt: TGTGCCAGCAGTTCGGGACAGGTAAACACTGAAGCTTTCTTT
CDR3aa: CASSSGQVNTEAFF

abundance: once
j_gene: TRBJ1-1
d_gene: .
v_gene: TRBV7-3
CDR3nt: TGTGCCAGCAGCTTGGGAGCGGGGACTGAAGCTTTCTTT
CDR3aa: CASSLGAGTEAFF

abundance: .
j_gene: TRBJ1-1
d_gene: TRBD1
v_gene: TRBV11-2
CDR3nt: TGTGCCAGCAGCCTCAACAGGGGGAGGACTGAAGCTTTCTTT
CDR3aa: CASSLNRGRTEAFF

abundance: .
j_gene: TRBJ2-2
d_gene: .
v_gene: TRBV5-1
CDR3nt: TGCGCCAGCAGCTGGGACAACGCGAACACCGGGGAGCTGTTTTTT
CDR3aa: CASSWDNANTGELFF

abundance: .
j_gene: TRBJ2-3
d_gene: .
v_gene: TRBV19
CDR3nt: TGTGCCAGTACCAATAGGGGGGGAGGGCACCCTACGCAGTATTTT
CDR3aa: CASTNRGGGHPTQYF